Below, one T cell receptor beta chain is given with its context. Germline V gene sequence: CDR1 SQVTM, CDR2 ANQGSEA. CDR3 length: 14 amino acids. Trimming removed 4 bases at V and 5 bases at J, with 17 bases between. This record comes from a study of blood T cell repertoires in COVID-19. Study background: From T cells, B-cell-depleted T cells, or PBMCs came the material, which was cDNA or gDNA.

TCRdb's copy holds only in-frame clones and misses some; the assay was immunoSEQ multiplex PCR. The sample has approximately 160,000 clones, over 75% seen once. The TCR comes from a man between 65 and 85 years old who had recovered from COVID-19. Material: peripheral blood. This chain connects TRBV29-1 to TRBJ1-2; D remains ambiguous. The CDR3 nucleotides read TGCAGCGTTGGGGCAGACACGGTATTATATGGCTACACCTTC. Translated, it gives CSVGADTVLYGYTF.